These 31 T cell receptor beta chains share one sample of origin, sequenced in a study of blood T cells in healthy people across ages. A sample-barcoded 5' primer and a J-beta primer mix were used in a second PCR of roughly 6 to 11 cycles. TCRdb reprocessed the 5' RACE reads with MiXCR, giving one entry per CDR3 protein. The sample includes roughly 900,000 distinct CDR3 sequences, 48% seen only once; the top ten take 10% to 15%. Sequenced input: blood. These receptors originate from a man aged 30 to 39 in good health.

The chain joins TRBV20-1 to TRBJ2-7, with D possibly being TRBD2 (6 bases). Trimming removed 1 base from V and 2 bases from J, with 15 bases in between. Germline-derived CDR1 and CDR2 are DFQATT and SNEGSKA (reference sequence). This CDR3 spans 15 amino acids. The CDR3 coding sequence is TGCAGTGCTAGAGCGGAGGGGAAAACCACCTACGAGCAGTACTTC. Protein sequence: CSARAEGKTTYEQYF.

This clonotype was counted only a few times. The rearrangement links TRBV6-1 to TRBJ2-1; D is undetermined. The CDR3 totals 12 residues. The V gene's germline CDR1 is MNHNS and CDR2 SASEGT. V lost 4 bases, J lost 4 bases, and 5 bases lay in between. The CDR3 loop is CASSAEYNEQFF. CDR3 coding DNA: TGTGCCAGCAGTGCAGAGTACAATGAGCAGTTCTTC.

In regard to this clonotype: At one end the junction does not follow the germline gene, possibly because of a read error. CDR3 nucleotide sequence: TGCGCCAGCAGGCAAGCGGCGGGGGGACACAATGAGCAGTTCTTC. Its protein product is CASRQAAGGHNEQFF. This chain links TRBV4-3 with TRBJ2-1; TRBD2 matches 8 bases. The CDR3 runs 15 residues. In germline, CDR1 is LGHNA, CDR2 YSLEER.

The rearrangement joins TRBV28 to TRBJ2-7, with 7 bases that match TRBD1. Matching the DNA end better, TRBJ2-5 makes the J call doubtful. There are 15 residues in the CDR3. The germline V gene encodes CDR1 MDHEN and CDR2 SYDVKM. The CDR3 bases are TGTGCCAGCAGTTTAAGGGGGCTTCGTGGAGAGACCCAGTACTTC. It translates to CASSLRGLRGETQYF.

CDR3 sequence: CTGSQEGRQNEKLFF. In DNA form, the CDR3 reads TGTACCGGCAGCCAAGAGGGCAGACAGAATGAAAAACTGTTTTTT. The genes are TRBV4-2 and TRBJ1-4, with a possible D match to TRBD1 (5 bases). Germline V gives CDR1 LGHNA, CDR2 YNFKEQ. The CDR3 covers 15 residues.

The rearrangement joins TRBV24-1 to TRBJ2-1; TRBD2 might be the D (5 bases). V shed 1 base and J shed 0 bases, with 6 bases lying between them. CDR1 KGHDR and CDR2 SFDVKD come from the germline V gene. This CDR3 has 15 residues. Here the CDR3 reads CATSDFRDSYNEQFF. The CDR3 bases are TGTGCCACCAGTGATTTCCGGGACTCCTACAATGAGCAGTTCTTC.

This clonotype was observed once. The rearrangement uses TRBV2 and TRBJ1-2; weak D call: TRBD1 (5 bases). The germline gives CDR1 SNHLY, CDR2 FYNNEI. This CDR3 region has 15 residues. V was shortened by 4 bases and J by 7 bases, with 19 bases between the two germline ends. The CDR3 loop is CASSVVQVGVFGYTF. The CDR3 DNA is TGTGCCAGCAGTGTAGTACAGGTGGGGGTCTTTGGCTACACCTTC.

CDR3 protein: CSARHPHTYEQYF. The CDR3 DNA is TGCAGTGCTAGACACCCCCATACCTACGAGCAGTACTTC. This rearrangement joins TRBV20-1 to TRBJ2-7; the D is unclear. The CDR3 extends over 13 amino acids. The germline V gene encodes CDR1 DFQATT and CDR2 SNEGSKA (reference sequence). Trimming took off 2 bases at V and 2 bases at J, with 10 bases between the two ends.

This clonotype was seen a handful of times. J is TRBJ1-1 and V is TRBV20-1; D not certain. V lost 3 bases to trimming and J lost 3 bases, with 8 bases between them. In germline, CDR1 is DFQATT, CDR2 SNEGSKA (reference sequence). The CDR3 totals 12 residues. The CDR3 is CSASRGDTEAFF. CDR3 nucleotide sequence: TGCAGTGCTAGTCGGGGTGACACTGAAGCTTTCTTT.

Ten or more counts support this clonotype. V is TRBV18 and J is TRBJ2-3; the D is unclear. V was trimmed by 1 base and J by 1 base, leaving 3 bases between them. Germline lookup yields CDR1 KGHSH and CDR2 LQKENI. The CDR3 has 13 residues. CDR3 DNA: TGTGCCAGCTCACCACAGGGCACAGATACGCAGTATTTT. It is translated as CASSPQGTDTQYF.

This rearrangement joins TRBV6-1 to TRBJ2-5; TRBD2 matches 8 bases. Unmatched junction bases numbered 12, after V lost 6 bases and J lost 9 bases. Germline CDR1 and CDR2: MNHNS and SASEGT. CDR3 length: 14 residues. CDR3 protein: CASRLRGDGEAQYF. The CDR3 coding sequence is TGTGCCAGCAGATTGCGGGGGGACGGGGAGGCCCAGTACTTC.

The chain employs TRBV6-1 and TRBJ2-7; 11 bases are a match to TRBD2. The CDR3 covers 16 residues. V lost 3 bases and J lost 2; bases outside the gene matches: 6. CDR1 is MNHNS, CDR2 SASEGT, per germline. The DNA of the CDR3 is TGTGCCAGCAGTGACACGCCGGGACTAGCGGCCTACGAGCAGTACTTC. Encoded protein: CASSDTPGLAAYEQYF.

The chain has TRBV7-9 and TRBJ2-7, with TRBD1 identical over 7 bases. CDR1 is SEHNR and CDR2 is FQNEAQ in the germline V gene (reference sequence). This CDR3 has 13 residues. The V and J ends lost 7 bases and 2 bases, in that order; junction bases with no gene match: 5. The CDR3 DNA follows: TGTGCCAGCACCGGGGACAGACCCTACGAGCAGTACTTC. This encodes CASTGDRPYEQYF.

This clonotype was seen a single time. This rearrangement joins TRBV6-2 or TRBV6-3 to TRBJ2-1; D uncertain. CDR3 length: 15 residues. The V end was cut by 2 bases, the J end by 5 bases, with 13 bases between. Germline CDR1 MNHEY, CDR2 SVGEGT. CDR3 DNA sequence: TGTGCCAGCAGTTACCCCCCATGGGTTGACAATGAGCAGTTCTTC. Protein sequence: CASSYPPWVDNEQFF.

This chain connects TRBV14 to TRBJ2-6; 7 bases align to TRBD1. CDR1 and CDR2 from the germline V gene are SGHDN and FVKESK. J was trimmed by 0 bases and V by 0 bases; bases with no gene match: 2. CDR3 size: 17 residues. The CDR3: CASSQDTGDSGANVLTF. CDR3 DNA: TGTGCCAGCAGCCAAGATACAGGGGACTCTGGGGCCAACGTCCTGACTTTC.

The CDR3 is CSARVPGLAGGKSYNEQYF. The CDR3 nucleotides read TGCAGTGCTAGAGTCCCGGGACTAGCGGGGGGAAAGTCCTACAATGAGCAGTACTTC. This chain joins TRBV20-1 and TRBJ2-1; 15 positions match TRBD2. The DNA end is more similar to TRBJ2-7, so the J call may be wrong. Germline V lookup: CDR1 DFQATT, CDR2 SNEGSKA (reference sequence). The length of the CDR3 is 19 residues.

The chain links TRBV13 to TRBJ2-1, with D possibly TRBD1 on 6 matching bases. This CDR3 region has 15 residues. V was pared by 4 bases and J by 12 bases, with 22 bases between. Germline lookup yields CDR1 PRHDT and CDR2 FYEKMQ (reference sequence). CDR3 in amino acids: CASSYSGAGSLGQFF. The CDR3 DNA reads TGTGCCAGCAGCTATTCAGGGGCCGGCAGCTTAGGGCAGTTCTTC. Combining the CDR3 with reference TRBV13 and TRBJ2-1 gives the whole variable domain AAGVIQSPRHLIKEKRETATLKCYPIPRHDTVYWYQQGPGQDPQFLISFYEKMQSDKGSIPDRFSAQQFSDYHSELNMSSLELGDSALYFCASSYSGAGSLGQFFGPGTRLTVL.

This chain uses TRBV12-3 or TRBV12-4 with TRBJ2-3, with a weak D call TRBD2 (6 bases). The V gene lost 0 bases and the J gene lost 2 bases, with 9 bases spanning the gap. This CDR3 is built from 15 residues. DNA for the CDR3: TGTGCCAGCAGTTTAGCGGGCGGGGTCACAGATACGCAGTATTTT. Amino acids: CASSLAGGVTDTQYF.

The chain combines TRBV4-2 with TRBJ2-2; D unclear. The CDR3 covers 15 residues. Trimming removed 0 bases at V and 7 bases at J, with 12 bases between. The V gene's germline CDR1 is LGHNA and CDR2 YNFKEQ. The DNA for the CDR3 is TGTGCCAGCAGCCAAGAAGAACCTTCCGTCGGGGAGCTGTTTTTT. This sequence encodes CASSQEEPSVGELFF.

This clonotype was seen a few times. The chain employs TRBV10-3 and TRBJ2-3; maybe TRBD2 (5 bases). CDR3 length equals 14 residues. CDR1 and CDR2 from the germline V gene are ENHRY and SYGVKD. Trimming took off 3 bases at V and 4 bases at J, with 11 bases between the two ends. CDR3 in amino acids: CAISDDGEPDTQYF. The DNA for the CDR3 is TGTGCCATCAGTGATGACGGGGAACCAGATACGCAGTATTTT.

The chain's CDR3 is CSSIGAGLKNIQYF. CDR3 bases: TGCAGCTCCATCGGGGCAGGGCTAAAAAACATTCAGTACTTC. The chain recombines TRBV29-1 with TRBJ2-4; D possibly uses TRBD1 or TRBD2 (5 bases each). V shed 8 bases and J shed 4 bases, with 18 bases lying between them. Germline CDR1 is SQVTM and CDR2 is ANQGSEA. The CDR3 sequence is 14 residues long.

This chain connects TRBV4-1 to TRBJ2-2, with 9 positions matching TRBD1. Per germline, CDR1 MGHRA and CDR2 YSYEKL. V gave up 6 bases and J gave up 4 bases; unmatched junction bases: 9. The CDR3 runs to 16 residues. Here the CDR3 DNA reads TGCGCCAGCAGATACCAGGGACAGGGTATCACCGGGGAGCTGTTTTTT. Translating gives CASRYQGQGITGELFF.

The chain links TRBV5-1 to TRBJ1-1, with TRBD1 as a possible D gene (5 bases). The V end was cut by 2 bases, the J end by 4 bases, with 9 bases between. This CDR3 comprises 13 residues. Germline lookup yields CDR1 SGHRS and CDR2 YFSETQ. In nucleotides, the CDR3 is TGCGCCAGCAGCTTACAGGATGGCACTGAAGCTTTCTTT. Its protein is CASSLQDGTEAFF. Complete variable domain (other parts from reference TRBV5-1 and TRBJ1-1): KAGVTQTPRYLIKTRGQQVTLSCSPISGHRSVSWYQQTPGQGLQFLFEYFSETQRNKGNFPGRFSGRQFSNSRSEMNVSTLELGDSALYLCASSLQDGTEAFFGQGTRLTVV.

The rearrangement links TRBV7-3 to TRBJ2-5; 7 bases match TRBD2. The germline CDR1 and CDR2 sequences are SGHTA and FQGTGA. J was trimmed by 5 bases and V by 3 bases; bases with no gene match: 6. The CDR3 consists of 14 residues. CDR3 protein: CASSFGLEGETQYF. CDR3 coding DNA: TGTGCCAGCAGCTTTGGACTAGAAGGGGAGACCCAGTACTTC.

V is TRBV12-3 or TRBV12-4 and J is TRBJ1-1; tentatively, D is TRBD1 (5 bases). V lost 6 bases to trimming and J lost 9 bases, with 26 bases between them. This CDR3 spans 16 amino acids. The CDR3 bases are TGTGCCAGCAGCCTAGAGGCAGGGATCACAAGGGCTAAAGCTTTCTTT. Translating it yields CASSLEAGITRAKAFF.

V gene TRBV28 combines with J gene TRBJ1-4, with D perhaps matching TRBD1 (5 bases). Germline V gene sequence: CDR1 MDHEN, CDR2 SYDVKM. Trimming cost V 5 bases and J 3 bases, with 13 bases left between them. The CDR3 loop spans 15 amino acids. The DNA for the CDR3 is TGTGCCAGCAGTGGAGGGGCGGTGGCTAATGAAAAACTGTTTTTT. Residues: CASSGGAVANEKLFF. Variable domain in full (rest from reference TRBV28 and TRBJ1-4): DVKVTQSSRYLVKRTGEKVFLECVQDMDHENMFWYRQDPGLGLRLIYFSYDVKMKEKGDIPEGYSVSREKKERFSLILESASTNQTSMYLCASSGGAVANEKLFFGSGTQLSVL.

This clonotype was counted ten times or more. The gene calls are TRBV20-1 and TRBJ2-1; D might be TRBD2 (6 bases). There are 14 residues in the CDR3. Between the trimmed V and J ends, which lost 0 bases and 7 bases, there was a span of 13 bases. Germline loops: CDR1 DFQATT, CDR2 SNEGSKA (reference sequence). The CDR3 DNA reads TGCAGTGCTAGAGAAACGGGACTTTTAAATGAGCAGTTCTTC. Encoded protein: CSARETGLLNEQFF.

Concerning this clonotype itself: An end of the junction does not agree with germline; a read error may underlie this. The chain links TRBV4-3 to TRBJ1-6, with no clear D. CDR1 and CDR2 (germline): LGHNA, YSLEER. The CDR3 spans 13 residues. CDR3 sequence: CASSPVGNSPFHF. DNA of the CDR3: TGCGCCAGCAGCCCGGTGGGGAATTCACCCTTCCACTTT.

This clonotype was counted a few times. V gene TRBV29-1 combines with J gene TRBJ2-1; TRBD1 matches 11 bases. The CDR3 is 16 residues long. CDR1 and CDR2 (germline): SQVTM, ANQGSEA. The V and J ends lost 0 bases and 9 bases, in that order; junction bases with no gene match: 10. Here the CDR3 DNA reads TGCAGCGTTGAAGAGCCTCACGGACAGGGGGCACTTGAGCAGTTCTTC. It specifies CSVEEPHGQGALEQFF.

The rearrangement uses TRBV6-2 or TRBV6-3 and TRBJ2-7, with D possibly being TRBD2 (5 bases). The germline CDR1 and CDR2 sequences are MNHEY and SVGEGT. This CDR3 comprises 14 residues. Trimming left V 4 bases short and J 3 bases short, with 13 bases between. The CDR3 is CASSSEGFIYEQYF. The DNA of the CDR3 is TGTGCCAGCAGTTCCGAGGGTTTTATCTACGAGCAGTACTTC.

This clonotype was found a few times. J is TRBJ2-1 and V is TRBV4-2; 10 bases map to TRBD2. The CDR3 sequence is 16 residues long. The junction had 6 bases not matched to a gene; V was cut back by 2 bases and J by 5 bases. Per the germline V gene, CDR1 is LGHNA and CDR2 is YNFKEQ. The CDR3 loop reads CASSQSAGLANNEQFF. The CDR3 coding sequence is TGTGCCAGCAGCCAATCCGCGGGACTAGCGAACAATGAGCAGTTCTTC.